The clone carrying this T cell receptor beta chain was counted a single time. Germline CDR1 and CDR2: MDHEN and SYDVKM. The CDR3 sequence is 16 residues long. With 2 bases removed from V and 0 bases from J, the gap between germline ends came to 14 bases. This entry is derived from a study of shared clonotypes between healthy human individuals. Assay: immunoSEQ multiplex PCR; the TCRdb copy retains only in-frame clones and omits some. The data hold hundreds of thousands of clones, with 90% to 95% observed a single time. Naive CD8 cells comprised CD45RO-negative, CCR7-positively selected cells, excluding terminally differentiated effector memory CD45RA+ cells. The donor cohort consisted entirely of Caucasian adults residing in Nashville, Tennessee.

This receptor was obtained from a woman aged 25-40 years in good health. Sequenced input: naive CD8+ T cells sorted from blood. V and J are TRBV28 and TRBJ2-7; D possibly corresponds to TRBD1 (6 bases). The CDR3 DNA reads TGTGCCAGCAGTTTAGCGGTGGGGGCTCTCTCCTACGAGCAGTACTTC. Its translation: CASSLAVGALSYEQYF.